One sample yielded the 10 T cell receptor beta chains listed below, sequenced in a study of blood T cell repertoires in COVID-19. Here immunoSEQ multiplex PCR was the method, and the copy in TCRdb shows in-frame clones only, minus some. The data contain more than 300,000 clones, around nine tenths of them singletons. Material: PBMCs or T cells enriched from blood (not recorded which). The receptors come from a woman in her twenties or thirties who had recovered from COVID-19.

This clone turned up a few times. The chain employs TRBV5-4 and TRBJ1-3, with TRBD1 identical over 7 bases. This CDR3 has 16 amino acids. Germline assignment: CDR1 SGHNT and CDR2 YYREEE (reference sequence). V dropped 5 bases and J dropped 2; count of bases not matched to a gene: 10. CDR3 amino acids: CASSHRGTGAGNTIYF. CDR3 nucleotides: TGTGCCAGCAGTCACAGGGGCACCGGGGCTGGAAACACCATATATTTT.

The chain has TRBV5-1 and TRBJ1-2; D is perhaps TRBD1 (5 bases). V lost 2 bases to trimming and J lost 4 bases, with 12 bases between them. The CDR3 has 14 amino acids. Germline loops: CDR1 SGHRS, CDR2 YFSETQ. CDR3 sequence (DNA): TGCGCCAGCAGCTTCCTAGAAAGGGGCTATGGCTACACCTTC. This gives the protein CASSFLERGYGYTF.

This sequence joins TRBV14 and TRBJ1-2, with 9 bases lining up with TRBD1. The V gene end was trimmed by 1 base and the J gene end by 6 bases; junction bases not matched to a gene: 6. This CDR3 has 15 residues. Germline-derived CDR1 and CDR2 are SGHDN and FVKESK. CDR3 nucleotides: TGTGCCAGCAGCCAAGTCCCGGGACAGGGACATGGCTACACCTTC. It yields the protein CASSQVPGQGHGYTF.

This clone is a singleton in its sample. The rearrangement links TRBV9 to TRBJ1-2; no definite D call. Germline V CDR1 and CDR2: SGDLS, YYNGEE. The CDR3 runs to 15 residues. V shed 0 bases and J shed 0 bases, with 9 bases lying between them. This CDR3 is CASSVEPEANYGYTF. Here the CDR3 DNA reads TGTGCCAGCAGCGTAGAACCAGAAGCTAACTATGGCTACACCTTC.

J is TRBJ2-6 and V is TRBV15, with 11 bases lining up with TRBD1. This CDR3 spans 15 amino acids. CDR1 LNHNV and CDR2 YYDKDF come from the germline V gene (reference sequence). Germline trimming cut 9 bases from V and 5 bases from J; bases unmatched to any gene: 6. CDR3 bases: TGTGCCACGTCAGGACAGGGGGCCTGGGCCAACGTCCTGACTTTC. Translation: CATSGQGAWANVLTF.

The chain couples TRBV27 to TRBJ1-6; D is ambiguous. The CDR3 is made up of 11 amino acids. Germline loops: CDR1 MNHEY, CDR2 SMNVEV (reference sequence). Trimming removed 2 bases from V and 18 bases from J, with 11 bases in between. In nucleotides, the CDR3 is TGTGCCAGCAGTTTAGTAAGACTCCACCACTTT. Amino acids: CASSLVRLHHF.

The chain is built from TRBV19 and TRBJ1-5; D ambiguous. With 7 bases removed from V and 1 base from J, the gap between germline ends came to 8 bases. The germline CDR1 and CDR2 sequences are LNHDA and SQIVND (reference sequence). This CDR3 has 13 residues. The CDR3 region is CASKEESNQPQHF. The DNA for the CDR3 is TGTGCCAGTAAGGAGGAAAGCAATCAGCCCCAGCATTTT.

This rearrangement joins TRBV30 to TRBJ2-7; 11 bases map to TRBD2. Germline V gene data show CDR1 as GTSNPN and CDR2 as SVGIG (reference sequence). The trim removed 1 base at V and 8 bases at J, leaving 13 bases unmatched. The CDR3 runs to 16 residues. CDR3 residues: CAWSEASGGPEYKQYF. In DNA form, the CDR3 reads TGTGCCTGGAGTGAGGCTAGCGGGGGGCCAGAGTACAAGCAGTACTTC.

The chain recombines TRBV7-6 with TRBJ2-1, with a weak D call TRBD2 (7 bases). Trimming pared 6 bases from V and 0 bases from J, leaving 18 bases between. This CDR3 spans 17 amino acids. From germline, CDR1 is SGHVS and CDR2 FNYEAQ. This chain's CDR3 is CASSPGGGGPSYNEQFF. The CDR3 DNA follows: TGTGCCAGCAGTCCTGGGGGAGGGGGGCCCTCCTACAATGAGCAGTTCTTC. The variable domain in full, with the rest retrieved from reference TRBV7-6 and TRBJ2-1, is GAGVSQSPRYKVTKRGQDVALRCDPISGHVSLYWYRQALGQGPEFLTYFNYEAQQDKSGLPNDRFSAERPEGSISTLTIQRTEQRDSAMYRCASSPGGGGPSYNEQFFGPGTRLTVL.

V and J are TRBV11-3 and TRBJ2-3; 11 nucleotides agree with TRBD1. CDR3 size: 18 residues. Looked up from germline, CDR1 is SGHNT and CDR2 is YENEEA. With 1 base clipped from V and 1 base from J, the junction kept 7 bases outside the gene matches. CDR3 DNA sequence: TGTGCCAGCAGCTTAGGGACAGGGGGCTCTTCTCGCACAGATACGCAGTATTTT. The encoded protein is CASSLGTGGSSRTDTQYF. Full variable domain (missing parts from reference TRBV11-3 and TRBJ2-3): EAGVVQSPRYKIIEKKQPVAFWCNPISGHNTLYWYLQNLGQGPELLIRYENEEAVDDSQLPKDRFSAERLKGVDSTLKIQPAELGDSAVYLCASSLGTGGSSRTDTQYFGPGTRLTVL.